The rows below give T cell receptor beta chains drawn from one sample of a study of Ad26.COV2.S vaccination and SARS-CoV-2 variants. Sequencing used immunoSEQ multiplex PCR; TCRdb keeps in-frame clones, though not all of them. The sample includes about 400,000 clones, approximately 90% of them seen just once. Sample: peripheral blood, taken in a trial of Ad26.COV2.S vaccine versus placebo. These receptors came from a person between 18 and 65 years old who received the Ad26.COV2.S COVID-19 vaccine or a placebo. Each CDR3 is given with its conserved first and last residue. The D gene is left open where the match is weak. Clone size is not always given. Where it is, it says once, few, many or a class for expanded clones.

V	J	D	size	DNA	CDR3
TRBV11-2	TRBJ1-4	-	-	TGTGCCAGCAGCTTAGATCTGGACTCACTTAATGAAAAACTGTTTTTT	CASSLDLDSLNEKLFF
TRBV4-3	TRBJ2-1	-	-	TGCGCCAGCAGCCAAGATTACGGCACAACCTACAATGAGCAGTTCTTC	CASSQDYGTTYNEQFF
TRBV7-2	TRBJ2-7	TRBD2	-	TGTGCCAGCAGCTTAGTTTCCGGGGGGTCTTACTCCTACGAGCAGTACTTC	CASSLVSGGSYSYEQYF
TRBV5-1	TRBJ2-5	TRBD2	-	TGCGCCAGCAGCTTGGCGGGACTAGCGGACGGTGGGGAGACCCAGTACTTC	CASSLAGLADGGETQYF
TRBV19	TRBJ2-5	TRBD1	-	TGTGCCAGTGGGACAGTCCAAGAGACCCAGTACTTC	CASGTVQETQYF
TRBV5-1	TRBJ2-1	-	-	TGCGCCAGCAGCTTCCGGTCGAAGGGGAGCTCCTACAATGAGCAGTTCTTC	CASSFRSKGSSYNEQFF
TRBV6-6	TRBJ1-1	-	-	TGTGCCAGCAGTTACTCAAGGGATGAAGCTTTCTTT	CASSYSRDEAFF
TRBV18	TRBJ2-5	TRBD1	-	TGTGCCAGCTCAACGGACAGGGGGGAGACCCAGTACTTC	CASSTDRGETQYF
TRBV7-2	TRBJ2-2	-	once	TGTGCCAGCAGCCGGCGGAGGGGCTCGAACACCGGGGAGCTGTTTTTT	CASSRRRGSNTGELFF
TRBV5-1	TRBJ1-1	-	-	TGCGCCAGCAGCTTGGTGGGCAGTTGGATCACTGAAGCTTTCTTT	CASSLVGSWITEAFF
TRBV2	TRBJ2-2	-	-	TGTGCCAGCAGCAACTCCGGGACGGCCGGGTCAGGGGAGCTGTTTTTT	CASSNSGTAGSGELFF
TRBV5-1	TRBJ2-1	-	-	TGCGCCAGCAGCTCATACAGAGGAAATGAGCAGTTCTTC	CASSSYRGNEQFF
TRBV6-2/TRBV6-3	TRBJ2-7	TRBD1	-	TGTGCCAGCAGTTACCCGGGACAGGGTGAAGGGGAGCAGTACTTC	CASSYPGQGEGEQYF
TRBV6-2/TRBV6-3	TRBJ2-7	-	-	TGTGCCAGCAGTTACGTGGACGGGAGCTCCTACGAGCAGTACTTC	CASSYVDGSSYEQYF
TRBV5-1	TRBJ2-3	-	-	TGCGCCAGCAGCTTGGCCGGAGTTGGAGATACGCAGTATTTT	CASSLAGVGDTQYF
TRBV6-1	TRBJ2-5	-	-	TGTGCCAGCAGTGAGTGGAGCCAAGAGACCCAGTACTTC	CASSEWSQETQYF
TRBV10-1	TRBJ1-2	TRBD1	-	TGCGCCAGCAGTACCCCAGCCGGGACAGATTTTAACTATGGCTACACCTTC	CASSTPAGTDFNYGYTF
TRBV29-1	TRBJ1-2	-	-	TGCAGCGTAAAGGAGAGTAACTATGGCTACACCTTC	CSVKESNYGYTF
TRBV19	TRBJ2-2	-	-	TGTGCCAGTAGTATCGCTCCAGACCCCGGGGAGCTGTTTTTT	CASSIAPDPGELFF
TRBV25-1	TRBJ1-1	TRBD1	-	TGTGCCAGCAGTGAAGCAGGGGGCGGTGCGGACACTGAAGCTTTCTTT	CASSEAGGGADTEAFF
TRBV5-1	TRBJ1-6	-	many	TGCGCCAGCAGCTTGGGGACGGCTAATTCACCCCTCCACTTT	CASSLGTANSPLHF
TRBV10-1	TRBJ2-5	TRBD2	-	TGCGCCAGCAGTGAGGGGACTAGCCAAGAGACCCAGTACTTC	CASSEGTSQETQYF
TRBV7-2	TRBJ1-6	TRBD1	once	TGTGCCAGCAGCCCCTGGACAGGGAGAATAAATTCACCCCTCCACTTT	CASSPWTGRINSPLHF
TRBV4-1	TRBJ1-6	-	-	TGCGCCAGCAGCCAAGAATTTATGGCCAGCCTGGATTCACCCCTCCACTTT	CASSQEFMASLDSPLHF
TRBV3-1/TRBV3-2	TRBJ2-5	-	-	TGTGCCAGCAGCCAAGATCCAGGGGAAGAGACCCAGTACTTC	CASSQDPGEETQYF
TRBV19	TRBJ2-7	TRBD1	-	TGTGCCAGTGCGGACAGGGGGCTGAGGGAGCAGTACTTC	CASADRGLREQYF
TRBV6-2/TRBV6-3	TRBJ1-1	-	-	TGTGCCAGCAGTTGGGGGGCCACTGAAGCTTTCTTT	CASSWGATEAFF